The rows below give T cell receptor beta chains drawn from one sample of a study of blood T cell repertoires in COVID-19. Clones were sequenced by immunoSEQ multiplex PCR, and TCRdb holds only the in-frame ones, with some missing. The sample has 180,000 or so clones, approximately 88% seen once. Sequenced: PBMCs or T cells enriched from blood (not recorded which). All receptors come from a woman in her sixties who had recovered from COVID-19. Both conserved end residues are part of each CDR3. D genes are given only for firm matches. Clone size is not always given. Where it is, it says once, few, many or a class for expanded clones.

>15|-|TRBV6-1|once|TRBJ1-2
CASSEGRLEVHGYTF
TGTGCCAGCAGTGAAGGACGCTTAGAGGTCCATGGCTACACCTTC
>14|-|TRBV7-2|-|TRBJ2-7
CASSLGPSGYEQYF
TGTGCCAGCAGCTTAGGTCCTAGTGGCTACGAGCAGTACTTC
>15|TRBD1|TRBV6-5|-|TRBJ1-3
CASSQPRTGGNTIYF
TGTGCCAGCAGCCAACCAAGGACAGGAGGAAACACCATATATTTT
>16|TRBD2|TRBV12-5|-|TRBJ2-1
CASGRTSGVSYNEQFF
TGTGCTAGTGGACGGACTAGCGGGGTATCGTACAATGAGCAGTTCTTC
>14|TRBD1|TRBV30|-|TRBJ1-3
CAWSAGTDGNTIYF
TGTGCCTGGAGTGCCGGGACAGATGGAAACACCATATATTTT
>13|TRBD2|TRBV19|few|TRBJ2-5
CASSTSGAETQYF
TGTGCCAGTAGTACTAGCGGGGCGGAGACCCAGTACTTC
>15|-|TRBV9|-|TRBJ1-3
CASSATGTSGNTIYF
TGTGCCAGCAGCGCCACAGGGACCTCTGGAAACACCATATATTTT
>15|TRBD2|TRBV27|-|TRBJ2-1
CASSSGTSGYNEQFF
TGTGCCAGCAGTTCCGGGACTAGCGGTTACAATGAGCAGTTCTTC
>14|-|TRBV5-1|-|TRBJ1-3
CASSLTAGRNTIYF
TGCGCCAGCAGCTTGACGGCGGGGCGAAACACCATATATTTT
>14|-|TRBV19|-|TRBJ1-1
CASSIPQPGTEAFF
TGTGCCAGTAGTATCCCACAGCCCGGCACTGAAGCTTTCTTT
>14|TRBD1|TRBV28|-|TRBJ1-2
CASSEGARLYGYTF
TGTGCCAGCAGTGAGGGGGCGCGACTCTATGGCTACACCTTC
>14|-|TRBV24-1|few|TRBJ2-1
CATRTSSDYNEQFF
TGTGCCACCAGGACTAGTTCCGACTACAATGAGCAGTTCTTC
>16|-|TRBV6-5|-|TRBJ1-3
CASSYSKQTYGNTIYF
TGTGCCAGCAGTTACTCGAAACAGACCTACGGAAACACCATATATTTT
>15|TRBD1|TRBV5-4|few|TRBJ1-1
CASSARDREHTEAFF
TGTGCCAGCAGCGCCAGGGACAGGGAACACACTGAAGCTTTCTTT
>14|TRBD1|TRBV7-3|-|TRBJ1-1
CASSLTGLDTEAFF
TGTGCCAGCAGCTTGACAGGGTTGGACACTGAAGCTTTCTTT
>13|-|TRBV6-5|few|TRBJ1-2
CASSYPSGYGYTF
TGTGCCAGCAGTTACCCATCGGGGTATGGCTACACCTTC
>16|TRBD1|TRBV5-3|few|TRBJ1-2
CARSVHRDRRNYGYTF
TGTGCCAGAAGCGTACACCGGGACAGGCGAAACTATGGCTACACCTTC
>15|TRBD1|TRBV2|-|TRBJ2-5
CASSYTGTGGETQYF
TGTGCCAGCAGTTACACCGGGACAGGGGGAGAGACCCAGTACTTC
>13|-|TRBV6-5|-|TRBJ1-5
CASSLDWNQPQHF
TGTGCCAGCAGTTTAGACTGGAATCAGCCCCAGCATTTT
>15|-|TRBV7-9|-|TRBJ1-4
CASSPGNIDNEKLFF
TGTGCCAGCAGCCCAGGGAACATTGATAATGAAAAACTGTTTTTT
>17|TRBD2|TRBV4-2|-|TRBJ2-1
CASSQEPSGSTYNEQFF
TGTGCCAGCAGCCAAGAGCCTAGCGGGAGCACCTACAATGAGCAGTTCTTC
>13|-|TRBV6-6|-|TRBJ1-1
CASSYSGVTEAFF
TGTGCCAGCAGTTACTCGGGAGTCACTGAAGCTTTCTTT
>12|-|TRBV2|-|TRBJ2-5
CASKQGRETQYF
TGTGCCAGCAAACAGGGGAGGGAGACCCAGTACTTC
>13|-|TRBV28|-|TRBJ2-7
CASSFGRKNEQYF
TGTGCCAGCAGTTTCGGGAGAAAGAACGAGCAGTACTTC
>13|-|TRBV6-5|-|TRBJ1-1
CASRVGGNTEAFF
TGTGCCAGCAGGGTGGGGGGGAACACTGAAGCTTTCTTT
>16|-|TRBV11-2|few|TRBJ1-3
CASSLGQVYSGNTIYF
TGTGCCAGCAGCTTAGGTCAGGTTTACTCTGGAAACACCATATATTTT
>15|TRBD1|TRBV28|-|TRBJ2-7
CASSDAGQGAHEQYF
TGTGCCAGCAGTGACGCGGGACAGGGGGCCCACGAGCAGTACTTC
>14|-|TRBV2|-|TRBJ1-6
CASSEWGGRGPLHF
TGTGCCAGCAGTGAATGGGGCGGGAGGGGTCCCCTCCACTTT
>13|TRBD1|TRBV19|-|TRBJ2-5
CASSRQGLETQYF
TGTGCCAGTAGTAGACAGGGTCTAGAGACCCAGTACTTC
>13|TRBD2|TRBV5-1|-|TRBJ2-7
CASSLISGDEQYF
TGCGCCAGCAGCTTGATTAGCGGGGACGAGCAGTACTTC
>12|-|TRBV28|-|TRBJ1-2
CAGHSGASGYTF
TGTGCCGGCCATTCAGGGGCATCTGGCTACACCTTC
>14|-|TRBV5-4|-|TRBJ1-5
CASSLGGDNQPQHF
TGTGCCAGCAGCTTGGGAGGAGACAATCAGCCCCAGCATTTT
>16|TRBD1|TRBV6-5|-|TRBJ1-1
CASSYSGGQGTAEAFF
TGTGCCAGCAGTTACTCAGGGGGACAGGGAACCGCTGAAGCTTTCTTT
>14|-|TRBV29-1|once|TRBJ1-5
CSVATAGLGQPQHF
TGCAGCGTTGCAACGGCAGGGCTCGGGCAGCCCCAGCATTTT
>16|TRBD2|TRBV4-2|-|TRBJ2-7
CASSQDIAGLGYEQYF
TGTGCCAGCAGCCAAGACATAGCGGGGCTTGGGTACGAGCAGTACTTC
>13|TRBD1|TRBV6-4|-|TRBJ2-1
CASSSGQGLEQFF
TGTGCCAGCAGTTCGGGACAGGGATTGGAGCAGTTCTTC
>16|-|TRBV21-1|-|TRBJ2-7
CASSTRNLIAAYEQYF
TGTGCCAGCAGCACTCGGAACCTGATAGCCGCCTACGAGCAGTACTTC
>13|-|TRBV27|-|TRBJ1-1
CASSPRSNTEAFF
TGTGCCAGCAGTCCGCGGTCGAACACTGAAGCTTTCTTT
>14|-|TRBV10-3|-|TRBJ1-2
CAIRLEPEGYGYTF
TGTGCCATCAGGCTAGAACCGGAGGGCTATGGCTACACCTTC
>15|-|TRBV3-1/TRBV3-2|-|TRBJ1-1
CASSLRDRGSGEAFF
TGTGCCAGCAGCTTAAGGGATCGGGGGTCCGGTGAAGCTTTCTTT
>15|-|TRBV6-5|-|TRBJ1-4
CASRSPMAANEKLFF
TGTGCCAGCAGGTCCCCGATGGCGGCTAATGAAAAACTGTTTTTT
>12|TRBD1|TRBV12-3/TRBV12-4|-|TRBJ1-1
CASSHLGQGPFF
TGTGCCAGCAGCCACCTCGGACAGGGACCTTTCTTT
>13|-|TRBV7-9|-|TRBJ1-2
CASSFEGSGGYTF
TGTGCCAGCAGCTTCGAGGGTTCAGGAGGCTACACCTTC
>20|-|TRBV5-1|-|TRBJ1-2
CASSPLPAFKDRTSNYGYTF
TGCGCCAGCAGCCCGCTTCCCGCCTTCAAAGACAGGACATCCAACTATGGCTACACCTTC
>16|TRBD2|TRBV5-1|-|TRBJ2-3
CASSFGAGAGTDTQYF
TGCGCCAGCAGCTTTGGAGCGGGGGCTGGCACAGATACGCAGTATTTT
>12|-|TRBV12-3/TRBV12-4|-|TRBJ1-1
CASGGWNTEAFF
TGTGCCAGCGGAGGTTGGAACACTGAAGCTTTCTTT
>14|TRBD1|TRBV6-5|-|TRBJ2-7
CASRRQGSHYEQYF
TGTGCCAGCAGAAGACAGGGATCACATTACGAGCAGTACTTC
>15|-|TRBV2|few|TRBJ1-4
CASSEQTGRSEKLFF
TGTGCCAGCAGTGAACAGACAGGAAGGTCGGAAAAACTGTTTTTT
>15|TRBD2|TRBV5-1|-|TRBJ2-3
CASSSTSGGTDTQYF
TGCGCCAGCAGCTCGACTAGCGGGGGCACAGATACGCAGTATTTT
>16|-|TRBV19|-|TRBJ1-1
CASSRGLAGGYTEAFF
TGTGCCAGTAGTCGCGGGCTGGCTGGTGGGTACACTGAAGCTTTCTTT
>17|-|TRBV2|-|TRBJ1-1
CASSEMWAGYSNTEAFF
TGTGCCAGCAGTGAAATGTGGGCGGGGTATTCGAACACTGAAGCTTTCTTT
>16|TRBD2|TRBV4-1|-|TRBJ2-1
CASSQDRGGRVNEQFF
TGCGCCAGCAGCCAAGATCGCGGTGGGAGGGTCAATGAGCAGTTCTTC
>13|-|TRBV12-3/TRBV12-4|-|TRBJ2-1
CASTLGGYDEQFF
TGTGCCAGCACTCTAGGGGGATATGATGAGCAGTTCTTC
>16|TRBD1|TRBV7-6|few|TRBJ2-1
CASSLGRDRVYNEQFF
TGTGCCAGCAGCTTGGGCCGGGACAGGGTGTACAATGAGCAGTTCTTC
>14|TRBD2|TRBV5-5|-|TRBJ2-7
CASSLAGLAFEQYF
TGTGCCAGCAGCTTGGCTGGACTAGCTTTCGAGCAGTACTTC
>12|TRBD1|TRBV27|-|TRBJ2-1
CASSTTGQGQFF
TGTGCCAGCAGTACTACCGGACAGGGGCAGTTCTTC
>14|TRBD2|TRBV2|-|TRBJ2-5
CASSVRGGRETQYF
TGTGCCAGCAGTGTGCGGGGGGGCAGGGAGACCCAGTACTTC
>11|-|TRBV29-1|once|TRBJ1-4
CSVFSGEKLFF
TGCAGCGTTTTCTCAGGTGAAAAACTGTTTTTT
>16|-|TRBV4-1|-|TRBJ2-4
CASSQGGYLAKNIQYF
TGCGCCAGCAGCCAAGGGGGCTATCTAGCCAAAAACATTCAGTACTTC
>15|-|TRBV5-1|-|TRBJ2-5
CASSLAGVSQETQYF
TGCGCCAGCAGCTTGGCAGGGGTGAGCCAAGAGACCCAGTACTTC